The clone carrying this T cell receptor beta chain has a handful of counts. This specimen comes from a study of blood T cell repertoires in COVID-19. As for the study in general: Samples of COVID-19 (acute and convalescent) were obtained from the United States, Italy and Spain.

Germline V gene lookup returns CDR1 SGHDT and CDR2 YYEEEE. The germline V and J ends were trimmed by 5 bases and 7 bases, with 15 bases remaining between them. The CDR3 runs to 13 residues. Assay: immunoSEQ multiplex PCR; the TCRdb copy retains only in-frame clones and omits some. The sample holds fewer than 200,000 clones, roughly 81% seen once. During active infection, Seattle patients enrolled and were then monitored through disease. The clonotype was recovered from a woman older than 75 with COVID-19, enrolled during active disease. Input material: peripheral blood. J is TRBJ1-1 and V is TRBV5-6; TRBD1 might be the D (6 bases). CDR3 region: CASRIQGLREAFF. Written as DNA, the CDR3 is TGTGCCAGCAGAATACAGGGCCTCCGTGAAGCTTTCTTT.